The 32 T cell receptor beta chains given below trace back to one sample, sequenced in a study of human T cells and chemical hapten exposure. Noted time point: patch test 1, 2 weeks after DPC sensitization. As to treatment: therapeutic diphenylcyclopropenone sensitization with weekly scalp DPC. MiXCR was run by TCRdb on the RACE reads, yielding one entry per CDR3 protein. Here the sample spans 150,000 to 200,000 distinct CDR3 sequences, around 15% being singletons. The sequencing used whole blood, collected in connection with sensitization to the hapten diphenylcyclopropenone (DPC). All receptors come from a woman in her twenties or thirties with alopecia areata. Some clones in this sample may be carry-over from other donors' samples.

This clonotype was observed many times. This chain uses TRBV11-1 with TRBJ1-2, with D uncertain. Trimming removed 5 bases from V and 0 bases from J, with 16 bases in between. Germline CDR1 is SGHAT and CDR2 is FQDESV (reference sequence). This CDR3 comprises 16 residues. CDR3 sequence reads: CASSDPFRASNYGYTF. The CDR3 DNA sequence: TGTGCCAGCAGCGACCCCTTTCGGGCTTCTAACTATGGCTACACCTTC.

A few counts support this clonotype. The chain recombines TRBV25-1 with TRBJ1-3; a weak D match, TRBD1 (5 bases). There are 15 residues in the CDR3. The V end lost 0 bases, the J end lost 2 bases, and 8 bases lay between the germline ends. Per germline, CDR1 MGHDK and CDR2 SYGVNS. CDR3 in DNA: TGTGCCAGCAGTGAATATTGGGGGACTGGAAACACCATATATTTT. It specifies CASSEYWGTGNTIYF.

The chain joins TRBV11-2 to TRBJ2-3; weak D call: TRBD2 (6 bases). CDR1 is SGHAT and CDR2 is FQNNGV in the germline V gene. V was clipped by 5 bases and J by 3 bases, with 18 bases between them. The CDR3 is made up of 16 amino acids. This CDR3 is CASSRGLGSKTDTQYF. The CDR3 region has the DNA TGTGCCAGCAGCCGCGGACTCGGGAGTAAGACAGATACGCAGTATTTT.

The chain combines TRBV7-8 with TRBJ1-5, with a weak D call TRBD1 (5 bases). The V end lost 5 bases, the J end lost 4 bases, and 12 bases lay between the germline ends. The CDR3 covers 14 residues. In germline, CDR1 is SGHVS, CDR2 FQNEAQ. CDR3 region: CASSAGTVNQPQHF. The CDR3 DNA sequence: TGTGCCAGCAGCGCCGGGACGGTTAATCAGCCCCAGCATTTT.

This clonotype was detected only a few times. The genes are TRBV29-1 and TRBJ2-7; 9 nucleotides line up with TRBD1. The length of the CDR3 is 15 residues. Trimming at V came to 4 bases and at J to 3 bases, leaving 10 bases not matched to a gene. Per the germline V gene, CDR1 is SQVTM and CDR2 is ANQGSEA. The CDR3 DNA is TGCAGCGTTGCGGGGGGACAGGGTGTCGACTACGAGCAGTACTTC. Its translation is CSVAGGQGVDYEQYF.

This clonotype was seen a handful of times. The chain has TRBV27 and TRBJ2-1, with a possible D match to TRBD1 (6 bases). Germline V gene sequence: CDR1 MNHEY, CDR2 SMNVEV (reference sequence). Trimming cost V 6 bases and J 2 bases, with 14 bases left between them. The CDR3 spans 15 residues. CDR3 bases: TGTGCCAGCAGCCAAACGGGACAACCCTACAATGAGCAGTTCTTC. Amino acids: CASSQTGQPYNEQFF.

The chain links TRBV25-1 to TRBJ2-5, with TRBD1 as a possible D gene (6 bases). The CDR3 extends over 14 amino acids. Germline V gene data show CDR1 as MGHDK and CDR2 as SYGVNS. V shed 5 bases and J shed 1 base, with 11 bases lying between them. The CDR3 spells CASSIYRVQETQYF. The CDR3 DNA sequence: TGTGCCAGCAGTATATACAGGGTCCAAGAGACCCAGTACTTC.

The V call is TRBV11-2, the J call TRBJ1-2, with a possible D match to TRBD1 (6 bases). This CDR3 is built from 17 residues. V lost 0 bases, J lost 8 bases, and 22 bases lay in between. Per the germline V gene, CDR1 is SGHAT and CDR2 is FQNNGV. The CDR3 loop is CASSLDGARGGLSGYTF. CDR3 bases: TGTGCCAGCAGCTTAGACGGGGCCCGAGGGGGGCTGAGCGGCTACACCTTC. The full variable domain, completed using reference TRBV11-2 and TRBJ1-2, is EAGVAQSPRYKIIEKRQSVAFWCNPISGHATLYWYQQILGQGPKLLIQFQNNGVVDDSQLPKDRFSAERLKGVDSTLKIQPAKLEDSAVYLCASSLDGARGGLSGYTFGSGTRLTVV.

The V call is TRBV6-2 or TRBV6-3, the J call TRBJ1-4; 8 nucleotides match TRBD1. The CDR3 runs 15 residues. Trimming at V came to 5 bases and at J to 8 bases, leaving 10 bases not matched to a gene. Germline CDR1 reads MNHEY; CDR2 reads SVGEGT. The CDR3 is CASSDNGQGEEKLFF. Here the CDR3 DNA reads TGTGCCAGCAGTGACAACGGACAGGGCGAGGAAAAACTGTTTTTT.

This clonotype was counted many times. V gene TRBV14 combines with J gene TRBJ2-1; D is unresolved. The germline CDR1 and CDR2 sequences are SGHDN and FVKESK. CDR3 length: 17 amino acids. Between the trimmed V and J ends, which lost 0 bases and 4 bases, there was a span of 16 bases. The CDR3, as DNA: TGTGCCAGCAGCCAAGATCCGGGCCTGACACTGTACAATGAGCAGTTCTTC. This sequence encodes CASSQDPGLTLYNEQFF.

The chain combines TRBV3-1 with TRBJ2-7; no clear D. The CDR3 is 12 amino acids. Germline assignment: CDR1 LGHDT and CDR2 YNNKEL (reference sequence). V dropped 3 bases and J dropped 2 bases, with 5 bases sitting between them. Written as DNA, the CDR3 is TGTGCCAGCAGCCAGAGTGCCTACGAGCAGTACTTC. It is translated as CASSQSAYEQYF.

The chain carries TRBV18 and TRBJ2-7; D gene uncertain. Per germline, CDR1 KGHSH and CDR2 LQKENI. V was cut by 3 bases and J by 5 bases, with 14 bases left in between. The CDR3 consists of 14 residues. Here the CDR3 reads CASSPEPSRHEQYF. The CDR3 DNA follows: TGTGCCAGCTCACCGGAACCGTCGCGCCACGAGCAGTACTTC.

This clonotype was seen more than once but under ten times. The chain employs TRBV5-1 and TRBJ2-7; D call uncertain. Trimming removed 0 bases from V and 0 bases from J, with 10 bases in between. This CDR3 comprises 15 residues. Germline assignment: CDR1 SGHRS and CDR2 YFSETQ. CDR3 sequence reads: CASSLEGAISYEQYF. CDR3 coding DNA: TGCGCCAGCAGCTTGGAGGGTGCGATCTCCTACGAGCAGTACTTC.

About this clonotype: One end of the junction does not line up with germline, which may come from a read error. The chain uses TRBV5-6 and TRBJ2-7, with D hard to call. The CDR3 is 13 amino acids. The germline V gene has CDR1 SGHDT and CDR2 YYEEEE. Written as DNA, the CDR3 is TGTACCAGCAGCTCGGCTTTGGGCCACGAGCAGTACTTC. Protein: CTSSSALGHEQYF.

The V call is TRBV6-2 or TRBV6-3, the J call TRBJ2-7, with D possibly TRBD1 on 6 matching bases. V shed 8 bases and J shed 3 bases, with 20 bases lying between them. This CDR3 region has 15 residues. CDR1 is MNHEY and CDR2 is SVGEGT in the germline V gene. The CDR3 reads CASGSPGTLDYEQYF. CDR3 coding DNA: TGTGCCAGCGGCAGCCCCGGGACACTAGACTACGAGCAGTACTTC.

This clonotype was counted between two and nine times. This chain links TRBV20-1 with TRBJ1-4; possible D gene TRBD1, 5 bases. The CDR3 is 14 residues long. The V gene's germline CDR1 is DFQATT and CDR2 SNEGSKA (reference sequence). Between the trimmed V and J ends, which lost 6 bases and 0 bases, there was a span of 11 bases. CDR3 sequence (DNA): TGCAGTGCCACGAGGGGAGCAACTAATGAAAAACTGTTTTTT. Protein: CSATRGATNEKLFF.

This clonotype was detected a few times. CDR3 residues: CSVESEAFF. In nucleotides, the CDR3 is TGCAGCGTTGAATCTGAAGCTTTCTTT. V usage is TRBV29-1 and J usage is TRBJ1-1; no reliable D call. CDR1 SQVTM and CDR2 ANQGSEA come from the germline V gene. Trimming cost V 2 bases and J 6 bases, with 1 base left between them. There are 9 residues in the CDR3. Drawing the rest from reference TRBV29-1 and TRBJ1-1, the complete variable domain is SAVISQKPSRDICQRGTSLTIQCQVDSQVTMMFWYRQQPGQSLTLIATANQGSEATYESGFVIDKFPISRPNLTFSTLTVSNMSPEDSSIYLCSVESEAFFGQGTRLTVV.

This clonotype has a count of ten or more. In DNA form, the CDR3 reads TGTGCCAGCGCCCGGACAGGGGTCTACAATGAGCAGTTCTTC. Protein product: CASARTGVYNEQFF. This chain joins TRBV7-2 and TRBJ2-1; 9 bases are shared with TRBD1. With V trimmed by 8 bases and J by 3 bases, 5 bases remained unmatched. The CDR3 has 14 residues. CDR1 and CDR2 (germline): SGHTA, FQGNSA. Combining the CDR3 with reference TRBV7-2 and TRBJ2-1 gives the whole variable domain GAGVSQSPSNKVTEKGKDVELRCDPISGHTALYWYRQSLGQGLEFLIYFQGNSAPDKSGLPSDRFSAERTGGSVSTLTIQRTQQEDSAVYLCASARTGVYNEQFFGPGTRLTVL.

This clonotype was picked up a small number of times. This rearrangement joins TRBV29-1 to TRBJ1-2; D remains unclear. In germline, CDR1 is SQVTM, CDR2 ANQGSEA. The CDR3 is 12 residues long. V was cut by 4 bases and J by 5 bases, with 11 bases left in between. The CDR3 sequence is CSVGLTEYGYTF. The CDR3 DNA follows: TGCAGCGTTGGCCTTACAGAATATGGCTACACCTTC. Full variable domain (outside the CDR3, taken from reference TRBV29-1 and TRBJ1-2): SAVISQKPSRDICQRGTSLTIQCQVDSQVTMMFWYRQQPGQSLTLIATANQGSEATYESGFVIDKFPISRPNLTFSTLTVSNMSPEDSSIYLCSVGLTEYGYTFGSGTRLTVV.

This clonotype was detected only a few times. The chain employs TRBV20-1 and TRBJ2-3; D may correspond to TRBD1 or TRBD2 (5 bases each). The CDR3 runs 13 residues. Trimming removed 4 bases from V and 2 bases from J, with 10 bases in between. Per germline, CDR1 DFQATT and CDR2 SNEGSKA (reference sequence). The CDR3 bases are TGCAGTGCTAAAGCCGGGACCACAGATACGCAGTATTTT. Protein product: CSAKAGTTDTQYF.

This clonotype has a handful of counts. The chain has TRBV5-6 and TRBJ2-7; TRBD2 aligns across 9 bases. Germline values: CDR1 SGHDT, CDR2 YYEEEE. Trimming took 1 base from V and 7 from J; bases not matched to a gene: 3. CDR3 length: 13 residues. The CDR3 DNA is TGTGCCAGCAGCTTGAATCTAGCGGGGGAGCAGTACTTC. This translates into CASSLNLAGEQYF.

This clonotype was found a few times. For the CDR3, the DNA is TGTGCCAGCGCGCGGACTAGCACAGATACGCAGTATTTT. Its translation: CASARTSTDTQYF. The rearrangement joins TRBV6-5 to TRBJ2-3; TRBD2 is a possible D gene (5 bases). The CDR3 is made up of 13 amino acids. V lost 8 bases and J 0 bases, leaving 9 bases between the germline ends. Germline CDR1 is MNHEY and CDR2 is SVGAGI.

In its sample, this clonotype was seen a few times. The V call is TRBV18, the J call TRBJ1-4; no reliable D call. V shed 0 bases and J shed 7 bases, with 9 bases lying between them. Germline CDR1 and CDR2: KGHSH and LQKENI. The CDR3 has 14 residues. The DNA of the CDR3 is TGTGCCAGCTCACCACCGAGTAAGGTTGAAAAACTGTTTTTT. This translates into CASSPPSKVEKLFF.

This clonotype was seen a few times. The chain has TRBV5-1 and TRBJ2-3; 8 nucleotides match TRBD2. Germline-derived CDR1 and CDR2 are SGHRS and YFSETQ. V trimming: 3 bases; J trimming: 11 bases; junction bases outside the gene matches: 8. The CDR3 has 13 residues. CDR3 in amino acids: CASSSIAGLEQYF. The DNA for the CDR3 is TGCGCCAGCAGCTCAATAGCGGGGTTGGAGCAGTATTTT.

This clonotype appeared a few times. The chain joins TRBV6-2 or TRBV6-3 to TRBJ1-2, with D possibly matching TRBD1 (5 bases). From germline, CDR1 is MNHEY and CDR2 SVGEGT. This CDR3 is 17 amino acids long. Deletions cut 0 bases from V and 6 bases from J, with 20 bases between. The CDR3 bases are TGTGCCAGCAGTTACTCTGGGGACGGCCTTGTGATCAATGGCTACACCTTC. This sequence encodes CASSYSGDGLVINGYTF.

This clonotype was observed a handful of times. The rearrangement joins TRBV6-6 to TRBJ1-5; D is ambiguous. Between the trimmed V and J ends, which lost 0 bases and 2 bases, there was a span of 11 bases. Per germline, CDR1 MNHNY and CDR2 SVGAGI (reference sequence). This CDR3 spans 16 amino acids. DNA of the CDR3: TGTGCCAGCAGTTACTCATGGGGTGGAGGCAATCAGCCCCAGCATTTT. Amino acid sequence: CASSYSWGGGNQPQHF.

The chain recombines TRBV27 with TRBJ1-1; D is perhaps TRBD1 (5 bases). This CDR3 has 11 amino acids. V shed 6 bases and J shed 10 bases, with 12 bases lying between them. In germline, CDR1 is MNHEY, CDR2 SMNVEV (reference sequence). CDR3 nucleotide sequence: TGTGCCAGCAGGAGCCCTAGGGGAGCTTTCTTT. This encodes CASRSPRGAFF.

This chain uses TRBV28 with TRBJ2-4; D might be TRBD1 (5 bases). Germline CDR1 and CDR2: MDHEN and SYDVKM. The V end was cut by 6 bases, the J end by 9 bases, with 18 bases between. The CDR3 is made up of 14 amino acids. The CDR3 sequence is CASRAIGQNGIQYF. The CDR3 nucleotides are TGTGCCAGCAGGGCGATTGGACAAAATGGCATTCAGTACTTC. Based on the CDR3 plus reference TRBV28 and TRBJ2-4, the full variable domain is DVKVTQSSRYLVKRTGEKVFLECVQDMDHENMFWYRQDPGLGLRLIYFSYDVKMKEKGDIPEGYSVSREKKERFSLILESASTNQTSMYLCASRAIGQNGIQYFGAGTRLSVL.

The rearrangement joins TRBV27 to TRBJ1-1; D gene unclear. The germline gives CDR1 MNHEY, CDR2 SMNVEV (reference sequence). The CDR3 extends over 14 amino acids. V shed 5 bases and J shed 6 bases, with 16 bases lying between them. CDR3 sequence reads: CASSPFVSAPEAFF. CDR3 coding DNA: TGTGCCAGCAGTCCTTTTGTCTCGGCTCCTGAAGCTTTCTTT.

For this clonotype: No conserved phenylalanine or tryptophan ends this CDR3, so it is likely a read error. V usage is TRBV5-4 and J usage is TRBJ2-2; D may be TRBD1 (6 bases). Per germline, CDR1 SGHNT and CDR2 YYREEE (reference sequence). This CDR3 is 14 amino acids long. Deletions cut 3 bases from V and 6 bases from J, with 12 bases between. The CDR3: CASSSKQGAGELFS. CDR3 sequence (DNA): TGTGCCAGCAGCTCGAAACAGGGCGCCGGGGAGCTGTTTTCT.

This clonotype showed up many times. The chain recombines TRBV6-5 with TRBJ1-1, with a weak D call TRBD1 (5 bases). This CDR3 comprises 13 residues. Trimming took 2 bases from V and 3 from J, leaving 7 bases between them. Looked up from germline, CDR1 is MNHEY and CDR2 is SVGAGI. CDR3 region: CASSYVGDTEAFF. The CDR3 DNA is TGTGCCAGCAGTTACGTGGGGGACACTGAAGCTTTCTTT.

This clonotype was seen a few times. The chain uses TRBV20-1 and TRBJ1-6, with a tentative D call TRBD1 (5 bases). This CDR3 spans 13 amino acids. V gave up 6 bases and J gave up 5 bases, with 11 bases separating them. The germline CDR1 and CDR2 sequences are DFQATT and SNEGSKA (reference sequence). CDR3 residues: CSASDRHNSPLHF. In nucleotides, the CDR3 is TGCAGTGCCTCCGACAGACATAATTCACCCCTCCACTTT.